A selection of T cell receptor beta chains follows, all from one sample in a study of shared clonotypes between healthy human individuals. TCRdb keeps only in-frame clones here, not all; method: immunoSEQ multiplex PCR. Among a few million clones, around nine tenths were seen once, and the ten largest hold around 0.14%. Specimen: naive CD4+ T cells sorted from blood. These receptors were collected from a man between 18 and 29 years old in good health. Both conserved end residues are part of each CDR3. The order of the fields is clone size, J gene, D gene, V gene, CDR3 DNA, CDR3 protein. A D gene is named only where the DNA matches it firmly. Rows give clone size only sometimes, using once, few, many, or a class for an expanded clone.

clone_size: -; j_call: TRBJ1-1; d_call: TRBD1; v_call: TRBV2; cdr3_nt: TGTGCCAGCACAAATTCCCGCGGACAGGGTGTTGAAGCTTTCTTT; cdr3_aa: CASTNSRGQGVEAFF
clone_size: -; j_call: TRBJ2-5; d_call: -; v_call: TRBV6-1; cdr3_nt: TGTGCCAGCAGTGCGACAGGAGCCTCTAGGACCCAGTACTTC; cdr3_aa: CASSATGASRTQYF
clone_size: -; j_call: TRBJ2-3; d_call: TRBD2; v_call: TRBV9; cdr3_nt: TGTGCCAGCAGCCCTCGACTAGCGGGGAGCACAGATACGCAGTATTTT; cdr3_aa: CASSPRLAGSTDTQYF
clone_size: -; j_call: TRBJ1-5; d_call: -; v_call: TRBV2; cdr3_nt: TGTGCCAGCAGTGAAGCGTTTCAGGGCCAGCCCCAGCATTTT; cdr3_aa: CASSEAFQGQPQHF
clone_size: -; j_call: TRBJ2-5; d_call: TRBD2; v_call: TRBV7-9; cdr3_nt: TGTGCCAGCAGCCTGACTAGCGGGAGGGTGGAGACCCAGTACTTC; cdr3_aa: CASSLTSGRVETQYF
clone_size: -; j_call: TRBJ1-5; d_call: -; v_call: TRBV19; cdr3_nt: TGTGCCAGTAGGGAGCGGGAAGGGCCCCAGCATTTT; cdr3_aa: CASREREGPQHF
clone_size: -; j_call: TRBJ1-1; d_call: -; v_call: TRBV5-1; cdr3_nt: TGCGCCAGCAGCAATCAGCAGGGAGGTATGAACACTGAAGCTTTCTTT; cdr3_aa: CASSNQQGGMNTEAFF
clone_size: -; j_call: TRBJ2-7; d_call: -; v_call: TRBV20-1; cdr3_nt: TGCAGTGCCACAGGGTCCTACGAGCAGTACTTC; cdr3_aa: CSATGSYEQYF
clone_size: -; j_call: TRBJ2-7; d_call: TRBD1; v_call: TRBV5-1; cdr3_nt: TGCGCCAGCAGCTCACGACAGGGGGGAAAATACGAGCAGTACTTC; cdr3_aa: CASSSRQGGKYEQYF
clone_size: -; j_call: TRBJ2-3; d_call: -; v_call: TRBV5-1; cdr3_nt: TGCGCCAGCAGCATAGAACCGACGGGGACAGATACGCAGTATTTT; cdr3_aa: CASSIEPTGTDTQYF
clone_size: -; j_call: TRBJ2-6; d_call: TRBD2; v_call: TRBV28; cdr3_nt: TGTGCCAGCCGTTCGGCGGGGGAGGTTCGGTCTGGGGCCAACGTCCTGACTTTC; cdr3_aa: CASRSAGEVRSGANVLTF
clone_size: -; j_call: TRBJ1-4; d_call: -; v_call: TRBV6-6; cdr3_nt: TGTGCCAGCAGTTACAGCACCTTGAATGAAAAACTGTTTTTT; cdr3_aa: CASSYSTLNEKLFF
clone_size: -; j_call: TRBJ2-7; d_call: TRBD2; v_call: TRBV6-5; cdr3_nt: TGTGCCAGCAGTAGGGCGGGAGGGCTGAACGAGCAGTACTTC; cdr3_aa: CASSRAGGLNEQYF
clone_size: once; j_call: TRBJ2-1; d_call: TRBD1; v_call: TRBV10-3; cdr3_nt: TGTGCCATCAGGCCGGGACAGGCCTACAATGAGCAGTTCTTC; cdr3_aa: CAIRPGQAYNEQFF
clone_size: -; j_call: TRBJ2-3; d_call: -; v_call: TRBV7-8; cdr3_nt: TGTGCCAGCAGCCCCCGGAGGGAGTCCGATACGCAGTATTTT; cdr3_aa: CASSPRRESDTQYF
clone_size: -; j_call: TRBJ2-2; d_call: TRBD1; v_call: TRBV18; cdr3_nt: TGTGCCAGCTCACCACTGACAGGGGTGAACACCGGGGAGCTGTTTTTT; cdr3_aa: CASSPLTGVNTGELFF
clone_size: -; j_call: TRBJ2-5; d_call: TRBD1; v_call: TRBV30; cdr3_nt: TGTGCCTGGAGTAGACAGGGCGAGACCCAGTACTTC; cdr3_aa: CAWSRQGETQYF
clone_size: -; j_call: TRBJ2-1; d_call: TRBD2; v_call: TRBV5-1; cdr3_nt: TGCGCCAGCAGCCGCCTTTCTAGCGGGGGAATCTACAATGAGCAGTTCTTC; cdr3_aa: CASSRLSSGGIYNEQFF
clone_size: -; j_call: TRBJ1-1; d_call: -; v_call: TRBV4-3; cdr3_nt: TGCGCCAGCAGCCCAGAAATCGGACGGGGGAACACTGAAGCTTTCTTT; cdr3_aa: CASSPEIGRGNTEAFF
clone_size: -; j_call: TRBJ2-7; d_call: TRBD1; v_call: TRBV18; cdr3_nt: TGTGCCAGCTCACCACCCATTTCCGGGACAGGGCGATACGAGCAGTACTTC; cdr3_aa: CASSPPISGTGRYEQYF
clone_size: -; j_call: TRBJ1-2; d_call: TRBD1; v_call: TRBV14; cdr3_nt: TGTGCCAGCAGCCAAGAAAGGGGGCTCTTTGGCTACACCTTC; cdr3_aa: CASSQERGLFGYTF
clone_size: -; j_call: TRBJ1-4; d_call: TRBD1; v_call: TRBV7-8; cdr3_nt: TGTGCCAGCAGCCGGACAGGGTTAGCTGAAAAACTGTTTTTT; cdr3_aa: CASSRTGLAEKLFF
clone_size: once; j_call: TRBJ2-3; d_call: TRBD1; v_call: TRBV7-2; cdr3_nt: TGTGCCAGCAGCGTACAGGGGGCTAGCACAGATACGCAGTATTTT; cdr3_aa: CASSVQGASTDTQYF
clone_size: -; j_call: TRBJ2-3; d_call: TRBD2; v_call: TRBV9; cdr3_nt: TGTGCCAGCAGCGCTACTAGCGGGGCAGCGTCAGATACGCAGTATTTT; cdr3_aa: CASSATSGAASDTQYF
clone_size: -; j_call: TRBJ2-4; d_call: -; v_call: TRBV6-1; cdr3_nt: TGTGCCAGCAGTGAATTAGCCCTCCTTGGAAACATTCAGTACTTC; cdr3_aa: CASSELALLGNIQYF
clone_size: -; j_call: TRBJ1-5; d_call: -; v_call: TRBV27; cdr3_nt: TGTGCCAGCAGTAAACAGGGTGTTGGCAATCAGCCCCAGCATTTT; cdr3_aa: CASSKQGVGNQPQHF
clone_size: -; j_call: TRBJ2-6; d_call: -; v_call: TRBV19; cdr3_nt: TGTGCCAGTAGTGATAGCTACGCGAGGATCTCTGGGGCCAACGTCCTGACTTTC; cdr3_aa: CASSDSYARISGANVLTF
clone_size: -; j_call: TRBJ1-2; d_call: -; v_call: TRBV19; cdr3_nt: TGTGCCAGTCAATCCGACTCCTATGGCTACACCTTC; cdr3_aa: CASQSDSYGYTF
clone_size: -; j_call: TRBJ2-5; d_call: TRBD1; v_call: TRBV11-2; cdr3_nt: TGTGCCAGCAGCCCGGACAGGGTAGGGACCCAGTACTTC; cdr3_aa: CASSPDRVGTQYF
clone_size: -; j_call: TRBJ1-4; d_call: -; v_call: TRBV19; cdr3_nt: TGTGCCAGTAGTTGGGGGGCTAATGAAAAACTGTTTTTT; cdr3_aa: CASSWGANEKLFF
clone_size: -; j_call: TRBJ1-2; d_call: -; v_call: TRBV2; cdr3_nt: TGTGCCAGCAGTGAGGAGTACATACGCCGATATGGCTACACCTTC; cdr3_aa: CASSEEYIRRYGYTF
clone_size: -; j_call: TRBJ2-7; d_call: -; v_call: TRBV7-9; cdr3_nt: TGTGCCAGCGGAACAGTCTCCTACGAGCAGTACTTC; cdr3_aa: CASGTVSYEQYF
clone_size: -; j_call: TRBJ1-5; d_call: TRBD1; v_call: TRBV28; cdr3_nt: TGTGCCAGCAGTTCACACCGTTTGGGGGGGACAGGGGATCAGCCCCAGCATTTT; cdr3_aa: CASSSHRLGGTGDQPQHF
clone_size: -; j_call: TRBJ1-2; d_call: -; v_call: TRBV2; cdr3_nt: TGTGCCAGCAGTGACAGATATGGCTACACCTTC; cdr3_aa: CASSDRYGYTF
clone_size: -; j_call: TRBJ2-5; d_call: -; v_call: TRBV2; cdr3_nt: TGTGCCAGTCGGGTCGGCGAGACCCAGTACTTC; cdr3_aa: CASRVGETQYF